One sample yielded the 2 T cell receptor beta chains listed below, sequenced in a study of blood T cells in healthy people across ages. A J-beta primer mix and a sample-barcoded 5' primer were used in a second PCR of about 7 to 12 cycles. TCRdb used MiXCR to reprocess the 5' RACE reads, holding one entry per CDR3 protein. The table has about a million distinct CDR3 sequences, just over 50% seen once. Material for sequencing was blood. All receptors derive from a woman aged 60-70 years in good health.

V usage is TRBV20-1 and J usage is TRBJ2-5; D uncertain. Trimming left V 7 bases short and J 3 bases short, with 15 bases between. The germline CDR1 and CDR2 sequences are DFQATT and SNEGSKA (reference sequence). The CDR3 covers 13 residues. DNA for the CDR3: TGCAGTGGGATCTTGAACAGAGAAGAGACCCAGTACTTC. Amino acid sequence: CSGILNREETQYF.

The rearrangement links TRBV28 to TRBJ2-5; the D is unclear. V lost 8 bases and J 3 bases, leaving 16 bases between the germline ends. The CDR3 covers 14 residues. In germline, CDR1 is MDHEN, CDR2 SYDVKM. This CDR3 is CASGRAAAKETQYF. The CDR3 bases are TGTGCCAGCGGTAGGGCGGCCGCGAAAGAGACCCAGTACTTC.